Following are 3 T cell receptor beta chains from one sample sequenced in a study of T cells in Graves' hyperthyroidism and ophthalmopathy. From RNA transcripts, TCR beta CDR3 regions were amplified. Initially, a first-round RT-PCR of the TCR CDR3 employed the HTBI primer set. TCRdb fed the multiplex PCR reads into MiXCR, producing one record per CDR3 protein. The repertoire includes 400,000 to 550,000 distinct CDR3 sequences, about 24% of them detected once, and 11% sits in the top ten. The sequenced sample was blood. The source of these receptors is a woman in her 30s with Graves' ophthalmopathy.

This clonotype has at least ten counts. The CDR3 is CASSPHGQAVNTEAFF. CDR3 coding DNA: TGTGCCAGCTCACCCCACGGACAGGCCGTGAACACTGAAGCTTTCTTT. The V gene is TRBV18, the J gene TRBJ1-1; TRBD1 aligns across 7 bases. Germline CDR1 KGHSH, CDR2 LQKENI. The CDR3 totals 16 residues. V lost 3 bases and J lost 0; bases outside the gene matches: 7.

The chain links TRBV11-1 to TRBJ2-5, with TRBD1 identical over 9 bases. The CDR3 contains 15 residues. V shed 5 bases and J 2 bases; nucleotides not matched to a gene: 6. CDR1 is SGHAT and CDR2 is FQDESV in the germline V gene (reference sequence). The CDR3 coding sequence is TGTGCCAGCAGCCACGGGACAGGGACACAAGAGACCCAGTACTTC. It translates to CASSHGTGTQETQYF. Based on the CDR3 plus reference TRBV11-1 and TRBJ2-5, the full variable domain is EAEVAQSPRYKITEKSQAVAFWCDPISGHATLYWYRQILGQGPELLVQFQDESVVDDSQLPKDRFSAERLKGVDSTLKIQPAELGDSAMYLCASSHGTGTQETQYFGPGTRLLVL.

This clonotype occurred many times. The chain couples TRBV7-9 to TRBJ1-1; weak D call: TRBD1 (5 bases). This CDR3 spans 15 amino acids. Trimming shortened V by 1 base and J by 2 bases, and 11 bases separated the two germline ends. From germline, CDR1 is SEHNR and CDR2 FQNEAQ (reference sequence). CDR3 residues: CASSLVGRGNTEAFF. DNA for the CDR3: TGTGCCAGCAGCTTAGTAGGTCGGGGCAACACTGAAGCTTTCTTT.